This T cell receptor beta chain was retrieved from a study of shared clonotypes between healthy human individuals. The study, taken as a whole, reports: Although depth was large, rarefaction showed that sequencing of the sorted subsets was incomplete. Only blood samples were collected, and tissue repertoires likely differ.

V was pared by 3 bases and J by 1 base, with 10 bases between. The CDR3 is 15 amino acids. Germline lookup yields CDR1 MNHNS and CDR2 SASEGT. Libraries were prepared by immunoSEQ multiplex PCR; TCRdb keeps only in-frame clonotypes and omits some of them. The table shows roughly 1,000,000 clones, with 75% to 80% occurring only once. A word on this clone: The antigen remains unidentified.

The chain employs TRBV6-1 and TRBJ1-5; possibly TRBD1 for D (6 bases). The sequencing input was memory CD4+ T cells from PBMCs. Indicated subset: CD45RA-negative fraction. The clonotype was recovered from a man younger than 30 in good health. Some clones in this sample may be carry-over from other donors' samples. CDR3 in DNA: TGTGCCAGCAGTGATACAGGGAACAGCAATCAGCCCCAGCATTTT. This encodes CASSDTGNSNQPQHF.